Below, 4 T cell receptor beta chains from the same sample are listed, as sequenced in a study of cytomegalovirus exposure and HLA in healthy donors. PCR used 60 Vbeta primers and 13 Jbeta primers. TCRdb keeps only in-frame clones here, not all; method: immunoSEQ multiplex PCR. The data show some 150,000 clones, 75% to 80% seen once. Sequencing was done on a sample of PBMCs. The receptors derive from a male donor in good health and CMV-seronegative.

This clone was seen a few times. The chain employs TRBV19 and TRBJ2-3, with 11 bases fitting TRBD1. Germline values: CDR1 LNHDA, CDR2 SQIVND (reference sequence). CDR3 length: 17 amino acids. Trimming removed 8 bases from V and 2 bases from J; junction bases left unmatched: 12. In nucleotides, the CDR3 is TGTGCCAGTCCACCACGACCGGGACAGGGGGACACAGATACGCAGTATTTT. Amino acids: CASPPRPGQGDTDTQYF.

The J gene is TRBJ2-3, the V gene TRBV12-5; 14 bases are a match to TRBD2. Germline lookup yields CDR1 LGHNT and CDR2 FRNRAP. With 2 bases clipped from V and 4 bases from J, the junction kept 11 bases outside the gene matches. The CDR3 sequence is 19 residues long. The CDR3 reads CASGLPRLAGGGMADTQYF. The CDR3, as DNA: TGTGCTAGTGGTTTGCCGAGACTAGCGGGAGGGGGGATGGCAGATACGCAGTATTTT.

The CDR3: CAWSVRGQGIGEQYF. The CDR3 coding sequence is TGTGCCTGGAGTGTTAGGGGACAGGGGATAGGAGAGCAGTACTTC. The V gene is TRBV30, the J gene TRBJ2-7, with 10 bases that match TRBD1. J lost 7 bases, V lost 0 bases, and 9 bases had no gene match. This CDR3 is built from 15 residues. Germline V gene sequence: CDR1 GTSNPN, CDR2 SVGIG (reference sequence).

This clone has only one observation. The rearrangement links TRBV27 to TRBJ1-2; a weak D match, TRBD1 (6 bases). CDR3 length: 13 residues. With 8 bases removed from V and 5 bases from J, the gap between germline ends came to 15 bases. CDR1 is MNHEY and CDR2 is SMNVEV in the germline V gene (reference sequence). The CDR3 sequence: CASRTTGKYGYTF. As DNA, the CDR3 is TGTGCCAGCCGAACGACAGGAAAGTATGGCTACACCTTC.